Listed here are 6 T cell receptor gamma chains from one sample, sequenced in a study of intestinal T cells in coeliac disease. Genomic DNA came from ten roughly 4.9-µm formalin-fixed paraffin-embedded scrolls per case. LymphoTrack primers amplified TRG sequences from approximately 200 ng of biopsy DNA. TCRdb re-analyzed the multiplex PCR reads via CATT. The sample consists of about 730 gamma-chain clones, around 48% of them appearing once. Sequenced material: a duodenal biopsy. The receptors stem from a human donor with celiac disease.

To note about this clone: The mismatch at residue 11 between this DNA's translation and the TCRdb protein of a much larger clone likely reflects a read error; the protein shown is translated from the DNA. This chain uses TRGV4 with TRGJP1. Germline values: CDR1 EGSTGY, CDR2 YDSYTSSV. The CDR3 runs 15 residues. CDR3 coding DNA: TGTGCCACCTGGGATAGAGGGACCACTGGTCGGTTCAAGATATTT. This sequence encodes CATWDRGTTGRFKIF.

This chain's CDR3 is CADLGRDYKKLF. Here the CDR3 DNA reads TGTGCCGACCTGGGTCGGGATTATAAGAAACTCTTT. This sequence joins TRGV4 and TRGJ1 or TRGJ2. V was pared by 12 bases and J by 5 bases, with 13 bases of the junction left unmatched. This CDR3 comprises 12 residues. Germline V CDR1 and CDR2: EGSTGY, YDSYTSSV.

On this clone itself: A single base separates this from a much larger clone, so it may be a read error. Here the CDR3 DNA reads TGTGCCCTGTGGGAGGTGAATTATAAGAAACTCTTT. Protein product: CALWEVNYKKLF. V is TRGV9 and J is TRGJ1 or TRGJ2. The CDR3 has 12 amino acids. Germline V lookup: CDR1 GITISATS, CDR2 ISYDGTV (reference sequence).

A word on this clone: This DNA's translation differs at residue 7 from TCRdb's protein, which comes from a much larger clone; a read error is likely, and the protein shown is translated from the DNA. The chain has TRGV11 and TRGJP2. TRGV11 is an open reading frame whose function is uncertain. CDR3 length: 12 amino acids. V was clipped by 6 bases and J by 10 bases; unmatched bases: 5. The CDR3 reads CACWISGWIKTF. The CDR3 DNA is TGTGCCTGCTGGATTTCTGGTTGGATCAAGACGTTT.

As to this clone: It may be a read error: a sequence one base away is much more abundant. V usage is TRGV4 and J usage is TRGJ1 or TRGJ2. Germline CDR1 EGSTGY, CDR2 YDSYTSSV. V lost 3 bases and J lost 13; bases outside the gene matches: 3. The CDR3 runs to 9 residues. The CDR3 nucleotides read TGTGCCACCTGGGATCGCAAACTCTTT. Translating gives CATWDRKLF.

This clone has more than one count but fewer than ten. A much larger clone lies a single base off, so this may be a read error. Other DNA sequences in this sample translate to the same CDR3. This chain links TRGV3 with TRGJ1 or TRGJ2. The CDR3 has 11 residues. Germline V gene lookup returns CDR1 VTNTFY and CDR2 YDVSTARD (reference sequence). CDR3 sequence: CATWDPDKKLF. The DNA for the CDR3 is TGTGCCACCTGGGACCCAGATAAGAAACTCTTC.